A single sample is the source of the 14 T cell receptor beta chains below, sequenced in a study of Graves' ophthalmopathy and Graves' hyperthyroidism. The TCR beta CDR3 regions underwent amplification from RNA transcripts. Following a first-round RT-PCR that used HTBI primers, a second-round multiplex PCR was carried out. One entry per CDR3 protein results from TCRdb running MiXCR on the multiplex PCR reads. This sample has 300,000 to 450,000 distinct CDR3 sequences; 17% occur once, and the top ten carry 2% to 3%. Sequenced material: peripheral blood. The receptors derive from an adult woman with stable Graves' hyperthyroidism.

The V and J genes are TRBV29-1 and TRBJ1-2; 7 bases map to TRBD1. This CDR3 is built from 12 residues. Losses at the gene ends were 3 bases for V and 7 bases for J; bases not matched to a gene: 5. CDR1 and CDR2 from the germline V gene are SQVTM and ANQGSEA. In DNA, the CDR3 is TGCAGCGTTGAGACAGGGCCTGGTGGCTACACCTTC. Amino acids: CSVETGPGGYTF. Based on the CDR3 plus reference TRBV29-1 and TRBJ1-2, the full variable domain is SAVISQKPSRDICQRGTSLTIQCQVDSQVTMMFWYRQQPGQSLTLIATANQGSEATYESGFVIDKFPISRPNLTFSTLTVSNMSPEDSSIYLCSVETGPGGYTFGSGTRLTVV.

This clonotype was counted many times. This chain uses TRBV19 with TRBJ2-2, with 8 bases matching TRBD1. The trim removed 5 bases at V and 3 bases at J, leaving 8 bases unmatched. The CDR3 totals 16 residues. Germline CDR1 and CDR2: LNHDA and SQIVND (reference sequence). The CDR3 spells CASSPGQGRYTGELFF. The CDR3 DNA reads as TGTGCCAGTAGTCCCGGACAGGGAAGATACACCGGGGAGCTGTTTTTT.

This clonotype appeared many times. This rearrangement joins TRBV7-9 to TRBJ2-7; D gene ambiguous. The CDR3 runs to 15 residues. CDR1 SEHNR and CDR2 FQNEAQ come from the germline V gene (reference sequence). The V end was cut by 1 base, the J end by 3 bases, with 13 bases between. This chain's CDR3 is CASSLGWTEDYEQYF. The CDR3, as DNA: TGTGCCAGCAGCTTAGGGTGGACGGAAGACTACGAGCAGTACTTC.

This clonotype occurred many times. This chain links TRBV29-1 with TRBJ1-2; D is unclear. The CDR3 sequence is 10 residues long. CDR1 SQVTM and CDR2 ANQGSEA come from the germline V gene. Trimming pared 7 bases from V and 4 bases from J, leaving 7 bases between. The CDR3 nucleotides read TGCAGCGCAGAGGGCTATGGCTACACCTTC. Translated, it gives CSAEGYGYTF.

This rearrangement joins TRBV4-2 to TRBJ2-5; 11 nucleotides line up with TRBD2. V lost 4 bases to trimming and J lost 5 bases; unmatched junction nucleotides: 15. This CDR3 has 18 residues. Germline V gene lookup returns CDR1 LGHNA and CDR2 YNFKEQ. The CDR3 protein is CASSPGTSGSPGSETQYF. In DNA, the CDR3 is TGTGCCAGCAGCCCCGGGACTAGCGGATCCCCGGGATCTGAGACCCAGTACTTC.

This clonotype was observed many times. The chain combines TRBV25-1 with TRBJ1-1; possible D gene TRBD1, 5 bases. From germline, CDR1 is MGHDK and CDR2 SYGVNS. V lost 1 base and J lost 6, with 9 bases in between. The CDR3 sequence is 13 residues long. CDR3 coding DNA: TGTGCCAGCAGTGAATTCAGGGACTCTGAAGCTTTCTTT. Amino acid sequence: CASSEFRDSEAFF.

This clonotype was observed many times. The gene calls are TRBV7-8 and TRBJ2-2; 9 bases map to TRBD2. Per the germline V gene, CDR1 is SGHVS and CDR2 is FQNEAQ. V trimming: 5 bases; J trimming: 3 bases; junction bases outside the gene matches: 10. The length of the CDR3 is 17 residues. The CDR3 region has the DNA TGTGCCAGCAGCGTAACGCGGGAGGGCCTCGACACCGGGGAGCTGTTTTTT. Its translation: CASSVTREGLDTGELFF. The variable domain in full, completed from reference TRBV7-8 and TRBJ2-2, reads GAGVSQSPRYKVAKRGQDVALRCDPISGHVSLFWYQQALGQGPEFLTYFQNEAQLDKSGLPSDRFFAERPEGSVSTLKIQRTQQEDSAVYLCASSVTREGLDTGELFFGEGSRLTVL.

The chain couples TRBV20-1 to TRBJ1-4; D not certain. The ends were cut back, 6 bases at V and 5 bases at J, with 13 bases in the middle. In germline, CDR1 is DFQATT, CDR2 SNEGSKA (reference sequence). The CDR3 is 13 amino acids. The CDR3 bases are TGCAGTGCCAGCCCAACCGCGAATGAAAAACTGTTTTTT. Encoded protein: CSASPTANEKLFF.

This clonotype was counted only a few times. CDR3 loop: CASSQATSSGELFF. As DNA, the CDR3 is TGTGCTAGCTCCCAAGCCACGAGTTCCGGGGAGCTGTTTTTT. The chain joins TRBV12-5 to TRBJ2-2; no firm D call. Germline CDR1 and CDR2: LGHNT and FRNRAP. There are 14 residues in the CDR3. Trimming shortened V by 9 bases and J by 6 bases, and 17 bases separated the two germline ends.

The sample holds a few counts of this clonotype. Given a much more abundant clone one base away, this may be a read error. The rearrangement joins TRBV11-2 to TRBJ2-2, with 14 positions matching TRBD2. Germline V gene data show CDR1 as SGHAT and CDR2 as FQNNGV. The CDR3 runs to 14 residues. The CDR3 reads CARSRTSGRGELFF. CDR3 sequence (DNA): TGTGCCCGCAGCAGGACTAGCGGGAGGGGGGAGCTGTTTTTT.

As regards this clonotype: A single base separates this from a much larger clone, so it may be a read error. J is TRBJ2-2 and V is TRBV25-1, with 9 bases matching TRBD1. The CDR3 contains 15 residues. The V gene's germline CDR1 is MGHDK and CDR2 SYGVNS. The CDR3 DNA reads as TGTGCCAGCAGGAAGGACAGGGGCAATACCGGGGAGCTGTGTTTT. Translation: CASRKDRGNTGELCF. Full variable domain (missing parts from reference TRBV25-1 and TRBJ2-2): EADIYQTPRYLVIGTGKKITLECSQTMGHDKMYWYQQDPGMELHLIHYSYGVNSTEKGDLSSESTVSRIRTEHFPLTLESARPSHTSQYLCASRKDRGNTGELCFGEGSRLTVL.

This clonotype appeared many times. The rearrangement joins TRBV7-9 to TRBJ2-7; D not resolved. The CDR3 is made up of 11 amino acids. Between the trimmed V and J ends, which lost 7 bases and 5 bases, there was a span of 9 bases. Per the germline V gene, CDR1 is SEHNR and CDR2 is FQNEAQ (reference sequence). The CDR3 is CASTWGNEQYF. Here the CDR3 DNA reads TGTGCCAGCACCTGGGGTAACGAGCAGTACTTC.

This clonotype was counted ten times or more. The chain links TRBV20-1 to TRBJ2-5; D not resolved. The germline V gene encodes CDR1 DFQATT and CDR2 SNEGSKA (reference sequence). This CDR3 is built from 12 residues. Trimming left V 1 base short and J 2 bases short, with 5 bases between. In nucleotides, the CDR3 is TGCAGTGCTAGAGTCCAGCAAGAGACCCAGTACTTC. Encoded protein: CSARVQQETQYF.

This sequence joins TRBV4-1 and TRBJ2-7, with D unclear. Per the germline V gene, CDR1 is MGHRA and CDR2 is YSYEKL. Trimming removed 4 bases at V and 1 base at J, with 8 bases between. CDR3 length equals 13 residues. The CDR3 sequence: CASSPYISYEQYF. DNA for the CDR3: TGCGCCAGCAGCCCATATATTTCCTACGAGCAGTACTTC.